This T cell receptor (beta chain) was sequenced for a study of cytomegalovirus exposure and HLA in healthy donors. Study background: It was reported in a later analysis that the 100 to 150 validation repertoires used the same platform as the roughly 700 first-cohort repertoires.

Points on this clone: Its antigen remains unidentified.

Method: immunoSEQ multiplex PCR; TCRdb's copy keeps in-frame clones and lacks some. The sample holds about 160,000 clones; roughly 89% are singletons and the top ten take 10%. Study-level results: The study put 150 or so TCR beta chains on its list as cytomegalovirus-associated. Reported performance of the classifier showed diagnosis of cytomegalovirus status with high specificity and sensitivity.

Sequences were obtained from PBMCs. The clonotype was recovered from a woman aged 18-29 years in good health and CMV-seropositive.

The CDR3 coding sequence is TGTGCCAGCAGCTTAGGACCTGCGGAGGGCACCGGGGAGCTGTTTTTT. Amino acid sequence: CASSLGPAEGTGELFF. V is TRBV13 and J is TRBJ2-2; D might be TRBD2 (6 bases). The CDR3 extends over 16 amino acids. Germline V gene sequence: CDR1 PRHDT, CDR2 FYEKMQ (reference sequence). V was pared by 0 bases and J by 4 bases, with 12 bases between.